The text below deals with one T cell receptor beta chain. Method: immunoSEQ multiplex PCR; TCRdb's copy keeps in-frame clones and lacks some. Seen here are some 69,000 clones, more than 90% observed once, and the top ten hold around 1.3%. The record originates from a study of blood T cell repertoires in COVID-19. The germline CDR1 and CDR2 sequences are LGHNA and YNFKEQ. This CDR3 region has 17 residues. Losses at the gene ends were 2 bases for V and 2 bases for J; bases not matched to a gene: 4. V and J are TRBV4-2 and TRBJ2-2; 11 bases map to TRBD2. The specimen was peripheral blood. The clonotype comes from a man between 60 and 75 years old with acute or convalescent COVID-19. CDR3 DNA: TGTGCCAGCAGCCAACTAGCGGGGGGCCTTAACACCGGGGAGCTGTTTTTT. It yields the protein CASSQLAGGLNTGELFF.